Below are 28 T cell receptor beta chains sequenced from a single sample in a study of PD-1 blockade in mismatch repair-deficient tumors. The assay was immunoSEQ multiplex PCR, and TCRdb's table has in-frame clones only and misses some. The sample includes about 38,000 clones, roughly 80% of them seen just once. Sequencing used peripheral blood, obtained 4 weeks after starting pembrolizumab. These receptors all come from an adult with mismatch repair-deficient cancer.

J is TRBJ1-5 and V is TRBV5-4; 12 positions match TRBD1. This CDR3 is built from 16 residues. CDR1 is SGHNT, CDR2 YYREEE, per germline (reference sequence). The junction had 2 bases not matched to a gene; V was cut back by 4 bases and J by 0 bases. The CDR3 DNA is TGTGCCAGCAGCCGGGACAGGGGGCATAGCAATCAGCCCCAGCATTTT. This sequence encodes CASSRDRGHSNQPQHF. The entire variable domain, with the rest obtained from reference TRBV5-4 and TRBJ1-5, is as follows: ETGVTQSPTHLIKTRGQQVTLRCSSQSGHNTVSWYQQALGQGPQFIFQYYREEENGRGNFPPRFSGLQFPNYSSELNVNALELDDSALYLCASSRDRGHSNQPQHFGDGTRLSIL.

The rearrangement links TRBV4-3 to TRBJ2-7, with D unclear. Germline loops: CDR1 LGHNA, CDR2 YSLEER. The CDR3 length is 15 residues. Deletions cut 1 base from V and 3 bases from J, with 13 bases between. The CDR3 region has the DNA TGCGCCAGCAGCCAAGTTAGAGGCAGAGGCTACGAGCAGTACTTC. It yields the protein CASSQVRGRGYEQYF.

The J gene is TRBJ2-3, the V gene TRBV2; 7 bases map to TRBD2. Germline trimming cut 0 bases from V and 4 bases from J; bases unmatched to any gene: 13. Germline V gene lookup returns CDR1 SNHLY and CDR2 FYNNEI. The CDR3 runs to 18 residues. CDR3 nucleotides: TGTGCCAGCAGTGAAGCGCGTGGGGGAGGGGTTTGGGCAGATACGCAGTATTTT. The encoded protein is CASSEARGGGVWADTQYF.

This clone was seen a handful of times. This chain connects TRBV6-5 to TRBJ2-2; 8 bases are a match to TRBD1. After removal of 6 bases from V and 1 base from J, the junction contained 4 bases not matched to a gene. CDR3 length: 15 amino acids. Per germline, CDR1 MNHEY and CDR2 SVGAGI. The CDR3 spells CASRRQGQNTGELFF. CDR3 nucleotides: TGTGCCAGCAGGCGACAGGGGCAGAACACCGGGGAGCTGTTTTTT.

V gene TRBV23-1 combines with J gene TRBJ2-7, with TRBD2 as a possible D gene (6 bases). TRBV23-1 is an open reading frame, and its role is uncertain. The CDR3 spans 17 residues. The V end lost 3 bases, the J end lost 0 bases, and 18 bases lay between the germline ends. In DNA, the CDR3 is TGCGCCAGCAGTCAGAGGCGGAGACAGACTAGCTCCTACGAGCAGTACTTC. Translating it yields CASSQRRRQTSSYEQYF.

This sequence joins TRBV7-2 and TRBJ2-7, with 11 positions matching TRBD2. The CDR3 is made up of 16 amino acids. V lost 5 bases to trimming and J lost 6 bases; unmatched junction nucleotides: 12. From germline, CDR1 is SGHTA and CDR2 FQGNSA. For the CDR3, the DNA is TGTGCCAGCAGCCCAGCCCCTAGCGGGAGGCCCCGCGAGCAGTACTTC. This sequence encodes CASSPAPSGRPREQYF.

The V call is TRBV28, the J call TRBJ2-3; D is ambiguous. Germline V lookup: CDR1 MDHEN, CDR2 SYDVKM. Trimming removed 3 bases at V and 5 bases at J, with 18 bases between. CDR3 length: 16 amino acids. CDR3 DNA sequence: TGTGCCAGCAGTTTTGATCCTGCCCGTTCAGTAGATACGCAGTATTTT. This translates into CASSFDPARSVDTQYF.

The chain has TRBV11-2 and TRBJ2-2; D gene unclear. This CDR3 has 12 residues. Germline V CDR1 and CDR2: SGHAT, FQNNGV. Deletions cut 5 bases from V and 7 bases from J, with 8 bases between. The CDR3 sequence is CASSNTRGELFF. The CDR3 bases are TGTGCCAGCAGCAATACCCGCGGGGAGCTGTTTTTT. The variable domain in full, with the rest retrieved from reference TRBV11-2 and TRBJ2-2, is EAGVAQSPRYKIIEKRQSVAFWCNPISGHATLYWYQQILGQGPKLLIQFQNNGVVDDSQLPKDRFSAERLKGVDSTLKIQPAKLEDSAVYLCASSNTRGELFFGEGSRLTVL.

In its sample, this clone was seen once. The CDR3 is CASSPGGSAETQYF. DNA of the CDR3: TGTGCCAGCAGCCCTGGAGGGTCGGCAGAGACCCAGTACTTC. V usage is TRBV5-4 and J usage is TRBJ2-5; TRBD2 might be the D (6 bases). Per the germline V gene, CDR1 is SGHNT and CDR2 is YYREEE (reference sequence). With 4 bases removed from V and 4 bases from J, the gap between germline ends came to 14 bases. The CDR3 runs to 14 residues.

By share, this clone counts as medium-sized. The J gene is TRBJ2-2, the V gene TRBV28; perhaps TRBD1 as D (6 bases). Germline V gene data show CDR1 as MDHEN and CDR2 as SYDVKM. Trimming pared 7 bases from V and 5 bases from J, leaving 20 bases between. The CDR3 is 16 amino acids. This CDR3 is CASTELSDRSTGELFF. In DNA form, the CDR3 reads TGTGCCAGCACCGAACTCTCGGACAGATCGACCGGGGAGCTGTTTTTT.

The chain joins TRBV28 to TRBJ2-6; D remains ambiguous. The CDR3 spans 16 residues. Germline V gene lookup returns CDR1 MDHEN and CDR2 SYDVKM. The V end was cut by 4 bases, the J end by 0 bases, with 10 bases between. CDR3 bases: TGTGCCAGCAGTTCATTCGGCCCCTCTGGGGCCAACGTCCTGACTTTC. Protein product: CASSSFGPSGANVLTF.

The chain carries TRBV4-1 and TRBJ2-6; D tentatively reads TRBD1 or TRBD2 (6 bases each). Germline assignment: CDR1 MGHRA and CDR2 YSYEKL. The V gene lost 1 base and the J gene lost 3 bases, with 10 bases spanning the gap. CDR3 size: 16 residues. The CDR3 region has the DNA TGCGCCAGCAGCCAAGGAGGGGGGTATGGGGCCAACGTCCTGACTTTC. Translated: CASSQGGGYGANVLTF.

The chain links TRBV6-4 to TRBJ2-3, with 10 bases identical to TRBD2. This CDR3 has 15 amino acids. V was clipped by 2 bases and J by 4 bases; unmatched bases: 3. Germline CDR1 reads MRHNA; CDR2 reads SNTAGT. CDR3 region: CASSDIAGGADTQYF. In DNA, the CDR3 is TGTGCCAGCAGTGACATAGCGGGAGGAGCAGATACGCAGTATTTT.

This chain connects TRBV7-9 to TRBJ2-1; D is perhaps TRBD1 (6 bases). CDR1 and CDR2 from the germline V gene are SEHNR and FQNEAQ (reference sequence). This CDR3 region has 14 residues. Trimming removed 1 base at V and 3 bases at J, with 7 bases between. This chain's CDR3 is CASSLEQGYNEQFF. As DNA, the CDR3 is TGTGCCAGCAGCTTAGAACAGGGCTACAATGAGCAGTTCTTC.

V is TRBV4-1 and J is TRBJ2-7; perhaps TRBD2 as D (6 bases). V was trimmed by 0 bases and J by 2 bases, leaving 11 bases between them. Germline lookup yields CDR1 MGHRA and CDR2 YSYEKL. This CDR3 is built from 15 residues. The DNA for the CDR3 is TGCGCCAGCAGCCAAGAGACTAGGGGAACCTACGAGCAGTACTTC. Translated, it gives CASSQETRGTYEQYF.

Concerning this clone: The junction differs from germline at one of its ends, possibly a read error. This sequence joins TRBV27 and TRBJ2-2, with D possibly being TRBD2 (5 bases). Germline V gene data show CDR1 as MNHEY and CDR2 as SMNVEV (reference sequence). The length of the CDR3 is 13 residues. Written as DNA, the CDR3 is TGTGCCAGCAGTTACGGGAACAACGGGGAGCTGTTTTTT. It yields the protein CASSYGNNGELFF.

The chain links TRBV7-8 to TRBJ2-7; unclear D gene. Germline V CDR1 and CDR2: SGHVS, FQNEAQ. The V gene lost 2 bases and the J gene lost 3 bases, with 11 bases spanning the gap. The CDR3 loop spans 14 amino acids. Here the CDR3 DNA reads TGTGCCAGCAGCTTATCAGGCTCGGGCTACGAGCAGTACTTC. Residues: CASSLSGSGYEQYF.

V and J are TRBV25-1 and TRBJ2-2; D unresolved. V shed 1 base and J shed 6 bases, with 18 bases lying between them. Germline assignment: CDR1 MGHDK and CDR2 SYGVNS. The CDR3 has 17 amino acids. The CDR3 spells CASSESKKAGRSGELFF. The DNA of the CDR3 is TGTGCCAGCAGTGAATCCAAAAAAGCAGGCAGGTCCGGGGAGCTGTTTTTT.

This chain uses TRBV14 with TRBJ2-3; 8 bases agree with TRBD2. V lost 0 bases to trimming and J lost 2 bases; unmatched junction nucleotides: 7. Germline loops: CDR1 SGHDN, CDR2 FVKESK. The CDR3 runs 17 residues. The CDR3 is CASSQDLAGGSTDTQYF. CDR3 bases: TGTGCCAGCAGCCAAGATCTTGCGGGAGGTTCCACAGATACGCAGTATTTT.

The rearrangement uses TRBV11-2 and TRBJ2-1; possible D gene TRBD2, 5 bases. The CDR3 is 15 amino acids. CDR1 is SGHAT, CDR2 FQNNGV, per germline. V lost 5 bases to trimming and J lost 7 bases, with 18 bases between them. CDR3 protein: CASSSNRGIWNEQFF. CDR3 DNA: TGTGCCAGCAGCAGCAATAGAGGGATTTGGAATGAGCAGTTCTTC.

This chain joins TRBV7-2 and TRBJ1-3; D is unresolved. The CDR3 is 14 residues long. CDR1 is SGHTA, CDR2 FQGNSA, per germline. Trimming left V 5 bases short and J 0 bases short, with 8 bases between. The chain's CDR3 is CASSPLFSGNTIYF. CDR3 bases: TGTGCCAGCAGCCCCCTCTTCTCTGGAAACACCATATATTTT.

The chain recombines TRBV5-4 with TRBJ1-2; D not certain. Trimming left V 0 bases short and J 8 bases short, with 11 bases between. The CDR3 runs 13 residues. From germline, CDR1 is SGHNT and CDR2 YYREEE (reference sequence). The CDR3 loop reads CASSLVGGKGYTF. DNA for the CDR3: TGTGCCAGCAGCTTGGTGGGAGGGAAAGGCTACACCTTC.

On this clone itself: One end of the junction is discordant with germline, which a read error may explain. Other nucleotide sequences from this sample produce the same CDR3. The V gene is TRBV6-1, the J gene TRBJ2-7, with 9 nucleotides matching TRBD1. Germline CDR1 MNHNS, CDR2 SASEGT. The CDR3 totals 15 residues. CDR3: CASKGSQGATYEQYF. The CDR3 DNA is TGTGCCAGCAAGGGCTCACAGGGGGCGACCTACGAGCAATACTTC.

The chain is built from TRBV18 and TRBJ2-1, with 8 bases matching TRBD2. The CDR3 is 15 residues long. Germline CDR1 and CDR2: KGHSH and LQKENI. V lost 0 bases to trimming and J lost 7 bases; unmatched junction nucleotides: 5. The CDR3 is CASSPPSGSRNEQFF. The DNA of the CDR3 is TGTGCCAGCTCACCACCAAGCGGGAGTAGGAATGAGCAGTTCTTC. The whole variable domain, remainder taken from reference TRBV18 and TRBJ2-1, is NAGVMQNPRHLVRRRGQEARLRCSPMKGHSHVYWYRQLPEEGLKFMVYLQKENIIDESGMPKERFSAEFPKEGPSILRIQQVVRGDSAAYFCASSPPSGSRNEQFFGPGTRLTVL.

This sequence joins TRBV10-1 and TRBJ2-3; maybe TRBD1 (5 bases). The CDR3 runs 17 residues. Trimming cost V 0 bases and J 4 bases, with 17 bases left between them. Germline V gene lookup returns CDR1 WNHNN and CDR2 SYGVQD (reference sequence). CDR3 residues: CASSESGAGLRADTQYF. For the CDR3, the DNA is TGCGCCAGCAGTGAGTCAGGGGCAGGTCTTCGAGCAGATACGCAGTATTTT.

The chain has TRBV6-5 and TRBJ2-5, with D maybe TRBD1 (5 bases). CDR1 and CDR2 from the germline V gene are MNHEY and SVGAGI. The CDR3 contains 12 residues. Trimming pared 6 bases from V and 7 bases from J, leaving 12 bases between. CDR3 DNA sequence: TGTGCCAGCAGCCCAGGGTTATTGACCCAGTACTTC. As protein: CASSPGLLTQYF.

The gene calls are TRBV14 and TRBJ2-5, with D uncertain. CDR1 SGHDN and CDR2 FVKESK come from the germline V gene. This CDR3 is built from 15 residues. The germline V and J ends were trimmed by 0 bases and 5 bases, with 13 bases remaining between them. CDR3 amino acids: CASSQDVGFGETQYF. The CDR3 DNA reads as TGTGCCAGCAGCCAAGATGTGGGGTTTGGGGAGACCCAGTACTTC. Together with reference TRBV14 and TRBJ2-5, the CDR3 gives the full variable domain: EAGVTQFPSHSVIEKGQTVTLRCDPISGHDNLYWYRRVMGKEIKFLLHFVKESKQDESGMPNNRFLAERTGGTYSTLKVQPAELEDSGVYFCASSQDVGFGETQYFGPGTRLLVL.

This chain joins TRBV5-4 and TRBJ2-3; weak D call: TRBD1 (6 bases). V shed 0 bases and J shed 4 bases, with 12 bases lying between them. The CDR3 runs 15 residues. Germline CDR1 and CDR2: SGHNT and YYREEE (reference sequence). The CDR3 loop reads CASSLAPGESDTQYF. The CDR3 DNA reads TGTGCCAGCAGCTTGGCCCCAGGGGAGTCAGATACGCAGTATTTT.